These 29 T cell receptor beta chains share one sample of origin, sequenced in a study of blood T cell repertoires in COVID-19. Generated by immunoSEQ multiplex PCR, the TCRdb table keeps only in-frame clones and is missing some. The sample has around 140,000 clones, around 89% seen once. Sequences were obtained from peripheral blood. These TCRs come from a man between 18 and 29 years old with COVID-19, enrolled during active disease.

The rearrangement uses TRBV7-8 and TRBJ1-2; D is possibly TRBD1 (6 bases). Germline values: CDR1 SGHVS, CDR2 FQNEAQ. V lost 5 bases and J lost 8, with 18 bases in between. The CDR3 is 14 residues long. CDR3 nucleotides: TGTGCCAGCAGCGCACGCGACACAGGGCGGGGCTACACCTTC. It is translated as CASSARDTGRGYTF.

The gene calls are TRBV9 and TRBJ1-3, with TRBD1 as a possible D gene (6 bases). Trimming took 4 bases from V and 0 from J, leaving 17 bases between them. The CDR3 totals 17 residues. Germline V gene sequence: CDR1 SGDLS, CDR2 YYNGEE. The CDR3 DNA reads as TGTGCCAGCAGCAACCGGGGGGGCCCCCTCTCTGGAAACACCATATATTTT. Translating it yields CASSNRGGPLSGNTIYF.

The rearrangement uses TRBV4-3 and TRBJ2-7; 10 bases map to TRBD1. From germline, CDR1 is LGHNA and CDR2 YSLEER. Trimming cost V 4 bases and J 6 bases; bases outside gene matches: 6. The CDR3 is 14 residues long. The CDR3 DNA follows: TGCGCCAGCAGCCCTGGGACAGGGGTGGGCGAGCAGTACTTC. Its translation is CASSPGTGVGEQYF.

This sequence joins TRBV7-9 and TRBJ2-1, with D tentatively TRBD2 (5 bases). The CDR3 is made up of 15 amino acids. Looked up from germline, CDR1 is SEHNR and CDR2 is FQNEAQ (reference sequence). V was shortened by 2 bases and J by 2 bases, with 10 bases between the two germline ends. CDR3 nucleotides: TGTGCCAGCAGCTTATTGGCGGGCGCCTACAATGAGCAGTTCTTC. It yields the protein CASSLLAGAYNEQFF.

The chain links TRBV15 to TRBJ2-7, with D possibly TRBD1 on 6 matching bases. CDR3 size: 12 residues. Germline loops: CDR1 LNHNV, CDR2 YYDKDF (reference sequence). V lost 3 bases and J 6 bases, leaving 9 bases between the germline ends. The CDR3 nucleotides are TGTGCCACCAGCAGGGGCAGGGGCGAGCAGTACTTC. It yields the protein CATSRGRGEQYF.

The chain has TRBV5-4 and TRBJ2-7; TRBD1 matches at 7 bases. CDR1 and CDR2 from the germline V gene are SGHNT and YYREEE (reference sequence). V was clipped by 4 bases and J by 3 bases; unmatched bases: 4. The CDR3 spans 13 residues. The DNA for the CDR3 is TGTGCCAGCAGCAGCAGGGGGTACTACGAGCAGTACTTC. The encoded protein is CASSSRGYYEQYF. Full variable domain (missing parts from reference TRBV5-4 and TRBJ2-7): ETGVTQSPTHLIKTRGQQVTLRCSSQSGHNTVSWYQQALGQGPQFIFQYYREEENGRGNFPPRFSGLQFPNYSSELNVNALELDDSALYLCASSSRGYYEQYFGPGTRLTVT.

The chain employs TRBV28 and TRBJ2-5; perhaps TRBD1 as D (6 bases). Germline CDR1 is MDHEN and CDR2 is SYDVKM. The CDR3 length is 17 residues. The V gene lost 5 bases and the J gene lost 2 bases, with 21 bases spanning the gap. This CDR3 is CASSLRRWGTRQETQYF. As DNA, the CDR3 is TGTGCCAGCAGTCTCCGTAGGTGGGGGACACGGCAAGAGACCCAGTACTTC. The full variable domain, in which reference TRBV28 and TRBJ2-5 provide the parts outside the CDR3, is DVKVTQSSRYLVKRTGEKVFLECVQDMDHENMFWYRQDPGLGLRLIYFSYDVKMKEKGDIPEGYSVSREKKERFSLILESASTNQTSMYLCASSLRRWGTRQETQYFGPGTRLLVL.

Notes on this clone: The germline gene is not matched at one end of the junction; a read error may be the cause. This chain links TRBV5-1 with TRBJ1-4; 7 nucleotides agree with TRBD1. The length of the CDR3 is 14 residues. Germline V gene lookup returns CDR1 SGHRS and CDR2 YFSETQ. The CDR3 DNA sequence: TGCGCCAGCAGCCTCGGACAGGTTGGTGAAAAACTGCTTTTT. Protein product: CASSLGQVGEKLLF.

V and J are TRBV10-2 and TRBJ1-2; TRBD1 matches at 7 bases. The CDR3 spans 13 residues. Per germline, CDR1 WSHSY and CDR2 SAAADI. J gave up 4 bases and V 6 bases, and 5 bases lay outside the gene matches. CDR3 sequence: CASRQGKTYGYTF. CDR3 coding DNA: TGCGCCAGCAGACAGGGGAAAACCTATGGCTACACCTTC.

This chain uses TRBV27 with TRBJ2-3; 11 bases are shared with TRBD2. Germline CDR1 reads MNHEY; CDR2 reads SMNVEV (reference sequence). J was trimmed by 7 bases and V by 6 bases; bases with no gene match: 6. This CDR3 contains 14 residues. CDR3 sequence reads: CASRLAGDPNTQYF. The CDR3 nucleotides read TGTGCCAGCAGACTAGCGGGAGACCCTAATACGCAGTATTTT.

The chain couples TRBV19 to TRBJ2-3, with TRBD2 matching over 12 bases. This CDR3 is 17 amino acids long. CDR1 and CDR2 (germline): LNHDA, SQIVND (reference sequence). Germline trimming cut 5 bases from V and 3 bases from J; bases unmatched to any gene: 9. The CDR3 loop reads CASSPRLAGASTDTQYF. The DNA of the CDR3 is TGTGCCAGTAGTCCAAGACTAGCGGGGGCCTCTACAGATACGCAGTATTTT.

The rearrangement links TRBV5-6 to TRBJ2-1; tentatively, D is TRBD1 (5 bases). The CDR3 runs to 14 residues. CDR1 is SGHDT, CDR2 YYEEEE, per germline. The V gene lost 3 bases and the J gene lost 4 bases, with 11 bases spanning the gap. CDR3 nucleotide sequence: TGTGCCAGCAGCTCGCGAACAGGATACAATGAGCAGTTCTTC. Amino acid sequence: CASSSRTGYNEQFF.

J is TRBJ2-3 and V is TRBV27, with D hard to call. This CDR3 has 13 residues. Trimming removed 8 bases at V and 2 bases at J, with 11 bases between. From germline, CDR1 is MNHEY and CDR2 SMNVEV (reference sequence). DNA for the CDR3: TGTGCCAGCTTGAACAGTTACACAGATACGCAGTATTTT. Protein: CASLNSYTDTQYF.

The chain uses TRBV4-1 and TRBJ1-1; tentative D call: TRBD1 (6 bases). The CDR3 length is 15 residues. The ends were cut back, 2 bases at V and 2 bases at J, with 12 bases in the middle. Germline-derived CDR1 and CDR2 are MGHRA and YSYEKL. The CDR3 coding sequence is TGCGCCAGCAGCCAACCCGACAGGTATAACACTGAAGCTTTCTTT. This translates into CASSQPDRYNTEAFF.

The chain is built from TRBV9 and TRBJ2-2; D unclear. Trimming cost V 6 bases and J 1 base, with 4 bases left between them. The germline V gene encodes CDR1 SGDLS and CDR2 YYNGEE. The CDR3 totals 12 residues. This chain's CDR3 is CASTGNTGELFF. Written as DNA, the CDR3 is TGTGCCAGCACAGGGAACACCGGGGAGCTGTTTTTT.

This clone is a singleton in its sample. The chain uses TRBV9 and TRBJ2-1, with 7 bases aligning to TRBD2. The trim removed 1 base at V and 2 bases at J, leaving 6 bases unmatched. CDR3 size: 16 residues. Per the germline V gene, CDR1 is SGDLS and CDR2 is YYNGEE. The CDR3: CASSVYLGTTYNEQFF. The CDR3 coding sequence is TGTGCCAGCAGCGTATACCTCGGGACTACCTACAATGAGCAGTTCTTC.

V and J are TRBV2 and TRBJ2-1; 7 nucleotides align to TRBD2. The V gene's germline CDR1 is SNHLY and CDR2 FYNNEI. V gave up 3 bases and J gave up 6 bases; unmatched junction bases: 8. The CDR3 extends over 15 amino acids. The CDR3 reads CASSERGMGLNEQFF. The CDR3 DNA reads TGTGCCAGCAGTGAGCGGGGGATGGGACTCAATGAGCAGTTCTTC.

The chain carries TRBV6-5 and TRBJ1-2; 9 nucleotides align to TRBD1. Germline loops: CDR1 MNHEY, CDR2 SVGAGI. This CDR3 has 15 amino acids. Trimming removed 5 bases from V and 8 bases from J; junction bases left unmatched: 12. This CDR3 is CASSPWTGAGDGYTF. CDR3 sequence (DNA): TGTGCCAGCAGTCCCTGGACAGGGGCCGGAGACGGCTACACCTTC.

The chain employs TRBV12-3 or TRBV12-4 and TRBJ1-1; 9 bases line up with TRBD1. This CDR3 contains 13 residues. V dropped 5 bases and J dropped 10; count of bases not matched to a gene: 8. CDR3 sequence reads: CASSTGGGGVAFF. The CDR3 coding sequence is TGTGCCAGCAGTACAGGGGGCGGAGGGGTAGCTTTCTTT.

This chain connects TRBV15 to TRBJ2-3, with a possible D match to TRBD1 (5 bases). Germline V lookup: CDR1 LNHNV, CDR2 YYDKDF (reference sequence). The CDR3 runs to 17 residues. With 1 base removed from V and 2 bases from J, the gap between germline ends came to 16 bases. DNA for the CDR3: TGTGCCACCAGCAGAGGAGGCAGGGCCTCCCCCACAGATACGCAGTATTTT. Protein product: CATSRGGRASPTDTQYF.

The chain joins TRBV27 to TRBJ2-7; unclear D gene. The CDR3 runs to 15 residues. Germline loops: CDR1 MNHEY, CDR2 SMNVEV (reference sequence). V dropped 6 bases and J dropped 0 bases, with 15 bases sitting between them. In nucleotides, the CDR3 is TGTGCCAGCAGATTAATCTCTAGGAGCTCCTACGAGCAGTACTTC. Protein: CASRLISRSSYEQYF.

The chain couples TRBV4-2 to TRBJ2-3; D call uncertain. This CDR3 is 13 amino acids long. Germline V gene lookup returns CDR1 LGHNA and CDR2 YNFKEQ. Trimming shortened V by 0 bases and J by 4 bases, and 5 bases separated the two germline ends. The CDR3 loop is CASSQERADTQYF. DNA for the CDR3: TGTGCCAGCAGCCAAGAACGCGCAGATACGCAGTATTTT.

The V gene is TRBV28, the J gene TRBJ2-3, with 9 bases identical to TRBD2. Germline CDR1 reads MDHEN; CDR2 reads SYDVKM. The J segment lost 0 bases and the V segment lost 3 bases, leaving 4 bases of the junction unmatched. The CDR3 runs 16 residues. CDR3 amino acids: CASSLILAGSTDTQYF. The CDR3 DNA reads as TGTGCCAGCAGTTTGATTCTAGCGGGAAGCACAGATACGCAGTATTTT.

The chain has TRBV12-5 and TRBJ2-3, with unresolved D. V was clipped by 7 bases and J by 1 base, with 15 bases between them. Germline-derived CDR1 and CDR2 are LGHNT and FRNRAP. This CDR3 spans 15 amino acids. The CDR3 coding sequence is TGTGCTAGTGAGTCGGTCGCTCGGGGCACAGATACGCAGTATTTT. Its protein is CASESVARGTDTQYF.

The gene calls are TRBV7-2 and TRBJ1-1, with TRBD1 matching over 9 bases. CDR3 length: 16 residues. The germline V gene has CDR1 SGHTA and CDR2 FQGNSA. After removal of 0 bases from V and 8 bases from J, the junction contained 10 bases not matched to a gene. The CDR3 is CASSLARRRTGAEAFF. CDR3 nucleotides: TGTGCCAGCAGCTTAGCTCGGAGGAGGACAGGGGCCGAAGCTTTCTTT.

The chain recombines TRBV6-2 or TRBV6-3 with TRBJ2-7; TRBD1 matches at 10 bases. V shed 2 bases and J 1 base; nucleotides not matched to a gene: 14. CDR1 is MNHEY and CDR2 is SVGEGT in the germline V gene. This CDR3 is 19 amino acids long. The DNA for the CDR3 is TGTGCCAGCAGTTACAATCGGGACAGGGGCCTGGTGGGGTCCTACGAGCAGTACTTC. Its protein product is CASSYNRDRGLVGSYEQYF.

The chain combines TRBV5-5 with TRBJ1-2; 8 nucleotides align to TRBD1. Germline lookup yields CDR1 SGHKS and CDR2 YYEKEE (reference sequence). The CDR3 loop spans 15 amino acids. V lost 0 bases and J lost 6; bases outside the gene matches: 7. The CDR3: CASSLAGQGGHGYTF. CDR3 bases: TGTGCCAGCAGCTTGGCCGGACAGGGCGGCCATGGCTACACCTTC.

On this clone itself: The junction departs from germline at one end; a sequencing error may be responsible. This chain connects TRBV5-1 to TRBJ1-4; 8 bases are a match to TRBD1. Germline assignment: CDR1 SGHRS and CDR2 YFSETQ. The CDR3 is made up of 15 amino acids. This CDR3 is CASSETGAVSEKLLF. The CDR3 bases are TGCGCCAGCAGCGAGACAGGGGCAGTGAGTGAAAAACTGCTTTTT.

The chain recombines TRBV13 with TRBJ1-1; a weak D match, TRBD1 (5 bases). This CDR3 is built from 15 residues. The ends were cut back, 5 bases at V and 0 bases at J, with 13 bases in the middle. The germline V gene has CDR1 PRHDT and CDR2 FYEKMQ (reference sequence). The CDR3 DNA follows: TGTGCCAGCAGCAAACAGGTCATTATGAACACTGAAGCTTTCTTT. Protein sequence: CASSKQVIMNTEAFF.